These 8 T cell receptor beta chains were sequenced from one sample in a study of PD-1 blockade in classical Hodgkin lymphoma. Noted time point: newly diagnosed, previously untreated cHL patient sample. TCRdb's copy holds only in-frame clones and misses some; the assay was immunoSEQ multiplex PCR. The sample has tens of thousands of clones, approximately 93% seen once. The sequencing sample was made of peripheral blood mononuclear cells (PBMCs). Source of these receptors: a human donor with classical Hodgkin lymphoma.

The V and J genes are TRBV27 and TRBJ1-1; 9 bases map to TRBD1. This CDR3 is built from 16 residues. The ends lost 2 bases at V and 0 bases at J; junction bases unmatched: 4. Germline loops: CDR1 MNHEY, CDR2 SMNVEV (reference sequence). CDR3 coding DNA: TGTGCCAGCAGTTTAGGACAGGGGAGGATGAACACTGAAGCTTTCTTT. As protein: CASSLGQGRMNTEAFF.

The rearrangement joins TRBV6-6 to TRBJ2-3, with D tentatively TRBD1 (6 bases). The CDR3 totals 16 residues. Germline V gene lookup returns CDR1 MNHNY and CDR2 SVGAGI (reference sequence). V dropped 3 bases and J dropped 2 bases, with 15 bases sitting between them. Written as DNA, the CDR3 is TGTGCCAGCAGTTATCGCAGGGGTTCCCCCACAGATACGCAGTATTTT. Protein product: CASSYRRGSPTDTQYF.

The DNA of the CDR3 is TGTGCCAGCAGTGAGGGAAAAAATGAAAAACTGTTTTTT. It codes for CASSEGKNEKLFF. The chain couples TRBV2 to TRBJ1-4; D remains ambiguous. The ends were cut back, 3 bases at V and 5 bases at J, with 7 bases in the middle. CDR3 length equals 13 residues. Germline-derived CDR1 and CDR2 are SNHLY and FYNNEI.

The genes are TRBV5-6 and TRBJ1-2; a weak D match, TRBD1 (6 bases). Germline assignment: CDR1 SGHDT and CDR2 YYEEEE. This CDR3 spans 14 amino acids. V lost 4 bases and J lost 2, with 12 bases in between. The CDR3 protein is CASSPGDRNYGYTF. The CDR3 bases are TGTGCCAGCAGCCCCGGAGACAGGAACTATGGCTACACCTTC.

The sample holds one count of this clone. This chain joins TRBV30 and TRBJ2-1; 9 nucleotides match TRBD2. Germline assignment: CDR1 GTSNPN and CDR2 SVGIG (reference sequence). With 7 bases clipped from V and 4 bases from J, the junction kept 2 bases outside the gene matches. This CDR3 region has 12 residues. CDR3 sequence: CAFSGGYNEQFF. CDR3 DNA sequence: TGTGCCTTTAGCGGGGGATACAATGAGCAGTTCTTC.

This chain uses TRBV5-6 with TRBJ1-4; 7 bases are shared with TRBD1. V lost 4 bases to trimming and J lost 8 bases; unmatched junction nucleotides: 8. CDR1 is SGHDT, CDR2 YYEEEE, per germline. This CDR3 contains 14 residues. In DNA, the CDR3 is TGTGCCAGCAGCCCTGGACAGGTGGAAGAAAAACTGTTTTTT. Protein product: CASSPGQVEEKLFF.

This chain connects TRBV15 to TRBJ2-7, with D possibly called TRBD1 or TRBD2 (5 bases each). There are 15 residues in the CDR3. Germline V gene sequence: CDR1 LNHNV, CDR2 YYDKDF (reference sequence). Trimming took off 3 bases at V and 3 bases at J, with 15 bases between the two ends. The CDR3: CATSRRGRVGYEQYF. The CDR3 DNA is TGTGCCACCAGCAGGAGGGGTCGGGTTGGCTACGAGCAGTACTTC.

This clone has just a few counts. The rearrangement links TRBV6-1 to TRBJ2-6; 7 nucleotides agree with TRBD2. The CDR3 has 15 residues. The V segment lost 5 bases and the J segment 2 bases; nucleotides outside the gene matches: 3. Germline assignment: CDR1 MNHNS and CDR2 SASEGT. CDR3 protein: CASSRAGTGANVLTF. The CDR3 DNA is TGTGCCAGCAGTCGAGCGGGGACTGGGGCCAACGTCCTGACTTTC.